This T cell receptor beta chain was captured by sequencing in a study of blood T cells in healthy people across ages. Whole-study results and caveats: Roughly linear age-related decline in beta diversity appeared, significant by age about 37.

Germline V gene sequence: CDR1 MGHRA, CDR2 YSYEKL. This CDR3 region has 14 residues. V was pared by 3 bases and J by 5 bases, with 4 bases of the junction left unmatched. The study isolated at least 7 million PBMCs from each sample. Notes on this clonotype: The antigen is undetermined.

The second PCR ran roughly 6 to 11 cycles with a sample-barcoded 5' primer and J-beta primers. Template switching added a 12-random-nucleotide identifier to every cDNA molecule. MiXCR was run by TCRdb on the 5' RACE reads, yielding one entry per CDR3 protein. Here the sample spans 1.5 million to 2 million distinct CDR3 sequences, about 39% being singletons. This clonotype was sampled from a human donor in good health. The sample comprised blood. This chain connects TRBV4-1 to TRBJ2-1, with TRBD1 identical over 7 bases. The CDR3 is CASSQGRGHNEQFF. The CDR3 DNA is TGCGCCAGCAGCCAGGGTAGGGGGCACAATGAGCAGTTCTTC.